A selection of T cell receptor beta chains follows, all from one sample in a study of blood T cell repertoires in COVID-19. Sequencing used immunoSEQ multiplex PCR; TCRdb keeps in-frame clones, though not all of them. The sample records about 190,000 clones, around 80% being singletons. Sequences were obtained from peripheral blood. The receptors were gathered from a woman between 50 and 59 years old with acute or convalescent COVID-19. Each CDR3 is given with its conserved first and last residue. D genes are given only for firm matches. Size values are once, few and many counts, or a class for expanded clones, and some rows have none.

V gene	D gene	J gene	CDR3 length	clone size	CDR3 protein	CDR3 DNA
TRBV7-2	-	TRBJ1-5	16	once	CASSLVGGVSNQPQHF	TGTGCCAGCAGCTTAGTAGGCGGGGTTAGCAATCAGCCCCAGCATTTT
TRBV6-5	TRBD2	TRBJ2-1	16	-	CASSSRLAGEVNEQFF	TGTGCCAGCAGTTCCCGACTAGCGGGAGAAGTCAATGAGCAGTTCTTC
TRBV6-5	-	TRBJ1-4	14	-	CASRREKTNEKLFF	TGTGCCAGCCGCAGGGAAAAGACTAATGAAAAACTGTTTTTT
TRBV18	TRBD1	TRBJ1-2	16	few	CASSPPGTGKNYGYTF	TGTGCCAGCTCACCACCGGGGACAGGAAAAAACTATGGCTACACCTTC
TRBV5-4	TRBD1	TRBJ1-2	15	-	CASSATTGANYGYTF	TGTGCCAGCAGCGCAACGACAGGGGCTAACTATGGCTACACCTTC
TRBV12-3/TRBV12-4	TRBD1	TRBJ1-1	12	-	CASSTTGGEAFF	TGTGCCAGCAGCACGACAGGGGGTGAAGCTTTCTTT
TRBV28	-	TRBJ2-5	13	-	CASTTGAQETQYF	TGTGCCAGCACCACGGGAGCCCAAGAGACCCAGTACTTC
TRBV19	TRBD1	TRBJ1-1	12	-	CATRTGNTEAFF	TGTGCCACCCGGACAGGGAACACTGAAGCTTTCTTT
TRBV12-2	-	TRBJ1-2	14	-	CASRLRLTPCGYTF	TGTGCAAGTCGCTTAAGGCTGACACCCTGTGGCTACACCTTC
TRBV6-5	TRBD1	TRBJ1-3	15	-	CASRQTGGPGNTIYF	TGTGCCAGCAGGCAGACAGGGGGCCCTGGAAACACCATATATTTT
TRBV5-5	-	TRBJ2-7	15	-	CASSPRGITLNEQYF	TGTGCCAGCAGCCCTCGGGGGATAACCTTAAACGAGCAGTACTTC
TRBV3-1/TRBV3-2	-	TRBJ1-6	14	few	CASSERAWSSPLHF	TGTGCCAGCAGCGAAAGAGCGTGGAGTTCACCCCTCCACTTT
TRBV6-6	-	TRBJ1-5	13	-	CASRLREDQPQHF	TGTGCCAGCAGATTAAGGGAGGATCAGCCCCAGCATTTT
TRBV5-1	TRBD1	TRBJ2-6	17	-	CASSLVGTGSGANVLTF	TGCGCCAGCAGCTTGGTGGGGACAGGGTCTGGGGCCAACGTCCTGACTTTC
TRBV11-2	-	TRBJ2-5	14	-	CASSSELGPETQYF	TGTGCCAGCAGCTCCGAACTGGGCCCGGAGACCCAGTACTTC
TRBV27	TRBD1	TRBJ1-5	16	-	CASSTAGGPSNQPQHF	TGTGCCAGCAGTACGGCAGGGGGGCCAAGCAATCAGCCCCAGCATTTT
TRBV4-3	-	TRBJ1-2	14	-	CASSQGLTNYGYTF	TGCGCCAGCAGCCAAGGTTTAACTAACTATGGCTACACCTTC
TRBV2	-	TRBJ2-1	11	-	CASNRDNEQFF	TGTGCCAGCAACCGAGACAATGAGCAGTTCTTC
TRBV5-1	-	TRBJ1-2	15	-	CASTASSGTSYGYTF	TGCGCCAGCACCGCGTCGTCGGGAACCTCCTATGGCTACACCTTC
TRBV6-1	-	TRBJ1-4	18	-	CASSEAIRGMATNEKLFF	TGTGCCAGCAGTGAAGCGATTAGGGGGATGGCAACTAATGAAAAACTGTTTTTT
TRBV14	TRBD2	TRBJ2-3	16	-	CASSQVASGGADTQYF	TGTGCCAGCAGCCAAGTGGCTAGCGGGGGGGCAGATACGCAGTATTTT
TRBV10-3	-	TRBJ1-5	15	few	CAISPQAVSNQPQHF	TGTGCCATCAGCCCACAGGCAGTTAGCAATCAGCCCCAGCATTTT
TRBV30	-	TRBJ2-3	18	few	CAWSVIPNRDISTDTQYF	TGTGCCTGGAGTGTCATACCAAACCGGGACATCAGCACAGATACGCAGTATTTT
TRBV5-1	TRBD2	TRBJ2-2	17	once	CASSLGLAGPNTGELFF	TGCGCCAGCAGCTTGGGACTAGCGGGGCCGAACACCGGGGAGCTGTTTTTT
TRBV3-1/TRBV3-2	-	TRBJ1-1	16	-	CASSLGGLRMNTEAFF	TGTGCCAGCAGCCTCGGGGGACTTAGAATGAACACTGAAGCTTTCTTT
TRBV7-2	TRBD1	TRBJ1-4	16	-	CASSLGWTGGNEKLFF	TGTGCCAGCAGCTTAGGGTGGACAGGGGGGAATGAAAAACTGTTTTTT
TRBV6-5	-	TRBJ2-3	11	-	CASSHTDTQYF	TGTGCCAGCAGCCACACAGATACGCAGTATTTT
TRBV10-1	TRBD2	TRBJ2-1	12	-	CASSDRGGAGFF	TGCGCCAGCAGTGACCGCGGGGGGGCCGGGTTCTTC
TRBV18	TRBD1	TRBJ1-5	19	-	CASSVLGTGLGLSNQPQHF	TGTGCCAGCTCAGTGCTCGGGACAGGGCTAGGGTTGAGCAATCAGCCCCAGCATTTT
TRBV14	TRBD1	TRBJ2-7	13	few	CASSLIRDSQQYF	TGTGCCAGCAGCCTCATCCGGGACAGTCAGCAGTACTTC
TRBV18	TRBD1	TRBJ1-6	14	few	CASSSDRKNSPLHF	TGTGCCAGCTCATCGGACAGGAAGAATTCACCCCTCCACTTT
TRBV29-1	TRBD1	TRBJ1-2	12	-	CSSAGQGYGYTF	TGCAGCTCGGCGGGACAGGGCTATGGCTACACCTTC
TRBV2	-	TRBJ1-4	17	-	CASSEFSWATREEKLFF	TGTGCCAGCAGTGAATTTAGCTGGGCAACCCGGGAGGAAAAACTGTTTTTT
TRBV6-2/TRBV6-3	TRBD2	TRBJ2-1	17	-	CASSSNLLLAGDNEQFF	TGTGCCAGCAGTTCCAACCTCCTACTAGCGGGGGACAATGAGCAGTTCTTC
TRBV18	TRBD2	TRBJ2-1	17	-	CASSPRPSGSSYNEQFF	TGTGCCAGCTCACCACGGCCTAGCGGGAGCTCCTACAATGAGCAGTTCTTC
TRBV10-3	-	TRBJ2-3	13	-	CAMGDRPTDTQYF	TGTGCCATGGGTGACAGACCCACAGATACGCAGTATTTT
TRBV2	TRBD1	TRBJ1-3	15	-	CASRPTGVPGNTIYF	TGTGCCAGCAGACCTACAGGGGTCCCTGGAAACACCATATATTTT
TRBV6-2/TRBV6-3	-	TRBJ2-3	17	-	CASSYSTQGRGTDTQYF	TGTGCCAGCAGTTACTCGACGCAGGGTCGGGGCACAGATACGCAGTATTTT
TRBV5-4	TRBD2	TRBJ2-7	14	few	CASSPGLAEGEQYF	TGTGCCAGCAGCCCCGGACTAGCGGAAGGCGAGCAGTACTTC
TRBV30	-	TRBJ1-6	14	many	CAWRLGGDNSPLHF	TGTGCCTGGAGACTCGGAGGCGACAATTCACCCCTCCACTTT
TRBV28	TRBD1	TRBJ1-1	12	-	CATMLGQGMPFF	TGTGCCACCATGCTAGGACAGGGGATGCCTTTCTTT
TRBV11-2	TRBD1	TRBJ1-3	15	-	CASSLSGGNGNTIYF	TGTGCCAGCAGCTTGTCAGGGGGGAATGGAAACACCATATATTTT
TRBV19	-	TRBJ1-4	11	-	CASSTERRLFF	TGTGCCAGTAGTACCGAGAGGAGACTGTTTTTT